A selection of T cell receptor beta chains follows, all from one sample in a study of shared T cell receptors in the human thymus. Assay: immunoSEQ multiplex PCR; the TCRdb copy retains only in-frame clones and omits some. The table has roughly 700,000 clones, roughly 88% seen once; the top ten hold 0.0095% to 0.011%. In addition, the sample was reused for a study of human thymus T cells.

The material sequenced was thymocytes. The receptors originated from a boy younger than two with a congenital heart defect. Both conserved end residues are part of each CDR3. D genes are given only for firm matches. The size field is filled for only some rows; it gives once, few, many or a size class.

v_gene: TRBV5-1
abundance: NA
j_gene: TRBJ2-3
d_gene: TRBD2
CDR3aa: CASSIGGLAGGLSTDTQYF
CDR3nt: TGCGCCAGCAGCATTGGGGGACTAGCGGGAGGGCTTAGCACAGATACGCAGTATTTT

v_gene: TRBV30
abundance: NA
j_gene: TRBJ2-3
d_gene: TRBD2
CDR3aa: CAWSRRGLAASTDTQYF
CDR3nt: TGTGCCTGGAGTCGTCGTGGACTAGCGGCATCGACAGATACGCAGTATTTT

v_gene: TRBV9
abundance: NA
j_gene: TRBJ2-1
d_gene: TRBD2
CDR3aa: CASSPRGGTSGRGEQFF
CDR3nt: TGTGCCAGCAGCCCCAGGGGGGGGACTAGCGGGAGGGGGGAGCAGTTCTTC

v_gene: TRBV15
abundance: once
j_gene: TRBJ1-1
d_gene: NA
CDR3aa: CATSRDGRQEPTEAFF
CDR3nt: TGTGCCACCAGCAGAGATGGTCGACAGGAGCCCACTGAAGCTTTCTTT

v_gene: TRBV15
abundance: NA
j_gene: TRBJ2-3
d_gene: NA
CDR3aa: CATSRAKRTEHSTDTQYF
CDR3nt: TGTGCCACCAGCAGAGCCAAAAGGACAGAACATAGCACAGATACGCAGTATTTT

v_gene: TRBV30
abundance: NA
j_gene: TRBJ1-1
d_gene: NA
CDR3aa: CAWSSDWTVPLSNTEAFF
CDR3nt: TGTGCCTGGAGTTCGGATTGGACAGTCCCGCTTTCGAACACTGAAGCTTTCTTT

v_gene: TRBV5-8
abundance: NA
j_gene: TRBJ2-1
d_gene: TRBD1
CDR3aa: CASSQGQGARNEQFF
CDR3nt: TGTGCCAGCAGCCAGGGACAGGGGGCGAGGAATGAGCAGTTCTTC

v_gene: TRBV10-3
abundance: NA
j_gene: TRBJ2-7
d_gene: NA
CDR3aa: CAISGVGSTGAYEQYF
CDR3nt: TGTGCCATCAGTGGAGTCGGGAGTACAGGGGCCTACGAGCAGTACTTC

v_gene: TRBV4-1
abundance: NA
j_gene: TRBJ2-3
d_gene: TRBD2
CDR3aa: CASSPWTSGMRGTDTQYF
CDR3nt: TGCGCCAGCAGCCCTTGGACTAGCGGGATGCGCGGGACAGATACGCAGTATTTT

v_gene: TRBV4-3
abundance: NA
j_gene: TRBJ2-7
d_gene: TRBD1
CDR3aa: CASSQEGQGIYEQYF
CDR3nt: TGCGCCAGCAGCCAAGAGGGACAGGGCATCTACGAGCAGTACTTC

v_gene: TRBV2
abundance: NA
j_gene: TRBJ2-5
d_gene: TRBD1
CDR3aa: CASIPGQGETQYF
CDR3nt: TGTGCCAGCATACCAGGACAGGGAGAGACCCAGTACTTC

v_gene: TRBV7-9
abundance: NA
j_gene: TRBJ2-7
d_gene: NA
CDR3aa: CASSFGRENEQYF
CDR3nt: TGTGCCAGCAGCTTTGGCAGGGAAAACGAGCAGTACTTC

v_gene: TRBV15
abundance: NA
j_gene: TRBJ1-4
d_gene: NA
CDR3aa: CATSMSPLFTVWGVDYEKLFF
CDR3nt: TGTGCCACCAGCATGTCGCCCTTATTTACAGTTTGGGGGGTTGATTATGAAAAACTGTTTTTT

v_gene: TRBV5-6
abundance: NA
j_gene: TRBJ2-7
d_gene: TRBD2
CDR3aa: CASSRLAGESSYEQYF
CDR3nt: TGTGCCAGCAGCCGACTAGCGGGGGAGAGCTCCTACGAGCAGTACTTC

v_gene: TRBV5-1
abundance: NA
j_gene: TRBJ2-1
d_gene: TRBD2
CDR3aa: CASSLAKFTSGAYNEQFF
CDR3nt: TGCGCCAGCAGCTTGGCCAAATTTACTAGCGGGGCCTACAATGAGCAGTTCTTC

v_gene: TRBV5-8
abundance: once
j_gene: TRBJ2-5
d_gene: TRBD1
CDR3aa: CASSPGQDSQETQYF
CDR3nt: TGTGCCAGCAGCCCAGGACAGGACTCCCAAGAGACCCAGTACTTC

v_gene: TRBV15
abundance: NA
j_gene: TRBJ1-1
d_gene: NA
CDR3aa: CATSRDRSQWTEAFF
CDR3nt: TGTGCCACCAGCAGAGATCGGTCTCAATGGACTGAAGCTTTCTTT

v_gene: TRBV30
abundance: NA
j_gene: TRBJ2-5
d_gene: TRBD1
CDR3aa: CAWKAQGRETQYF
CDR3nt: TGTGCCTGGAAGGCACAGGGGAGAGAGACCCAGTACTTC

v_gene: TRBV5-6
abundance: NA
j_gene: TRBJ1-2
d_gene: NA
CDR3aa: CASSLGQLNYGYTF
CDR3nt: TGTGCCAGCAGCTTGGGACAGCTTAACTATGGCTACACCTTC

v_gene: TRBV14
abundance: NA
j_gene: TRBJ2-3
d_gene: NA
CDR3aa: CASSQAPTTTQGTQYF
CDR3nt: TGTGCCAGCAGCCAAGCTCCGACTACCACACAGGGTACGCAGTATTTT

v_gene: TRBV4-1
abundance: NA
j_gene: TRBJ2-2
d_gene: TRBD1
CDR3aa: CASSQPGQGNTGELFF
CDR3nt: TGCGCCAGCAGTCAACCGGGACAGGGCAACACCGGGGAGCTGTTTTTT

v_gene: TRBV19
abundance: NA
j_gene: TRBJ2-7
d_gene: TRBD1
CDR3aa: CAKTGGKVRYEQYF
CDR3nt: TGTGCCAAGACAGGGGGCAAAGTAAGGTACGAGCAGTACTTC

v_gene: TRBV9
abundance: NA
j_gene: TRBJ2-1
d_gene: NA
CDR3aa: CASSVGTGAIEQFF
CDR3nt: TGTGCCAGCAGCGTGGGGACTGGGGCAATTGAGCAGTTCTTC

v_gene: TRBV7-2
abundance: NA
j_gene: TRBJ2-2
d_gene: TRBD2
CDR3aa: CASSLGTSVTGELFF
CDR3nt: TGTGCCAGCAGCTTAGGGACTAGCGTCACCGGGGAGCTGTTTTTT

v_gene: TRBV28
abundance: NA
j_gene: TRBJ1-4
d_gene: NA
CDR3aa: CATTLRDEKLFF
CDR3nt: TGTGCCACCACCCTGAGGGATGAAAAACTGTTTTTT

v_gene: TRBV7-9
abundance: NA
j_gene: TRBJ2-7
d_gene: TRBD2
CDR3aa: CASSPAGTSAYEQYF
CDR3nt: TGTGCCAGCAGCCCCGCGGGGACTAGCGCGTACGAGCAGTACTTC

v_gene: TRBV11-3
abundance: NA
j_gene: TRBJ2-7
d_gene: TRBD1
CDR3aa: CASSTPTFGTDSYEQYF
CDR3nt: TGTGCCAGCAGCACCCCAACCTTCGGGACAGACTCCTACGAGCAGTACTTC

v_gene: TRBV5-4
abundance: NA
j_gene: TRBJ2-1
d_gene: TRBD2
CDR3aa: CASSPRLGGRGHEQFF
CDR3nt: TGTGCCAGCAGCCCCCGGCTGGGAGGGAGGGGCCATGAGCAGTTCTTC

v_gene: TRBV7-9
abundance: NA
j_gene: TRBJ1-5
d_gene: NA
CDR3aa: CASSPGVSHGKDGQPQHF
CDR3nt: TGTGCCAGCAGCCCAGGGGTTTCCCACGGGAAGGATGGTCAGCCCCAGCATTTT

v_gene: TRBV7-9
abundance: NA
j_gene: TRBJ1-2
d_gene: NA
CDR3aa: CASSPGAGGNYGYTF
CDR3nt: TGTGCCAGCAGCCCAGGGGCCGGGGGGAACTATGGCTACACCTTC

v_gene: TRBV27
abundance: NA
j_gene: TRBJ2-2
d_gene: NA
CDR3aa: CASSLGLPNTGELFF
CDR3nt: TGTGCCAGCAGTTTAGGACTGCCGAACACCGGGGAGCTGTTTTTT

v_gene: TRBV18
abundance: NA
j_gene: TRBJ2-7
d_gene: NA
CDR3aa: CASSPSGTSRAYEQYF
CDR3nt: TGTGCCAGCTCACCTTCCGGGACTTCGAGGGCCTACGAGCAGTACTTC

v_gene: TRBV7-9
abundance: NA
j_gene: TRBJ2-7
d_gene: NA
CDR3aa: CASSLGTGYEQYF
CDR3nt: TGTGCCAGCAGCTTAGGGACGGGGTACGAGCAGTACTTC

v_gene: TRBV5-1
abundance: NA
j_gene: TRBJ2-1
d_gene: NA
CDR3aa: CASSFPPEQFF
CDR3nt: TGCGCCAGCAGCTTCCCTCCCGAGCAGTTCTTC

v_gene: TRBV4-3
abundance: NA
j_gene: TRBJ1-2
d_gene: NA
CDR3aa: CASSLGTSTNYGYTF
CDR3nt: TGCGCCAGCAGCCTTGGGACATCAACTAACTATGGCTACACCTTC

v_gene: TRBV13
abundance: NA
j_gene: TRBJ2-7
d_gene: NA
CDR3aa: CASSHRRGSYEQYF
CDR3nt: TGTGCCAGCAGCCACCGACGGGGCTCCTACGAGCAGTACTTC

v_gene: TRBV29-1
abundance: NA
j_gene: TRBJ2-1
d_gene: TRBD2
CDR3aa: CSVERLAVNEQFF
CDR3nt: TGCAGCGTTGAGCGGCTAGCGGTAAATGAGCAGTTCTTC

v_gene: TRBV6-6
abundance: once
j_gene: TRBJ1-1
d_gene: NA
CDR3aa: CASSQGLWSTEAFF
CDR3nt: TGTGCCAGCAGTCAGGGACTCTGGAGCACTGAAGCTTTCTTT

v_gene: TRBV9
abundance: NA
j_gene: TRBJ2-3
d_gene: TRBD2
CDR3aa: CASSVAGGLAGGPESTDTQYF
CDR3nt: TGTGCCAGCAGCGTAGCGGGAGGACTAGCGGGAGGGCCTGAGAGCACAGATACGCAGTATTTT

v_gene: TRBV11-2
abundance: NA
j_gene: TRBJ1-3
d_gene: TRBD1
CDR3aa: CASSLGTGGNTIYF
CDR3nt: TGTGCCAGCAGCTTGGGGACAGGGGGAAACACCATATATTTT

v_gene: TRBV28
abundance: NA
j_gene: TRBJ1-5
d_gene: NA
CDR3aa: CASSPPSRRYNQPQHF
CDR3nt: TGTGCCAGCAGTCCACCCAGTCGGAGGTACAATCAGCCCCAGCATTTT

v_gene: TRBV28
abundance: NA
j_gene: TRBJ2-3
d_gene: NA
CDR3aa: CASSLARASTDTQYF
CDR3nt: TGTGCCAGCAGTTTAGCGCGGGCTAGCACAGATACGCAGTATTTT

v_gene: TRBV5-1
abundance: NA
j_gene: TRBJ2-5
d_gene: NA
CDR3aa: CASSSHREETQYF
CDR3nt: TGCGCCAGCAGCTCCCACAGGGAAGAGACCCAGTACTTC

v_gene: TRBV4-3
abundance: NA
j_gene: TRBJ2-7
d_gene: NA
CDR3aa: CASSQGPSVHYEQYF
CDR3nt: TGCGCCAGCAGCCAAGGGCCTAGCGTGCACTACGAGCAGTACTTC

v_gene: TRBV7-9
abundance: NA
j_gene: TRBJ1-4
d_gene: NA
CDR3aa: CASSLVADEKLFF
CDR3nt: TGTGCCAGCAGCTTAGTCGCGGATGAAAAACTGTTTTTT

v_gene: TRBV4-1
abundance: NA
j_gene: TRBJ1-1
d_gene: NA
CDR3aa: CASSQDLNTEAFF
CDR3nt: TGCGCCAGCAGCCAAGATCTAAACACTGAAGCTTTCTTT

v_gene: TRBV6-1
abundance: NA
j_gene: TRBJ2-7
d_gene: NA
CDR3aa: CASNKGLSSYEQYF
CDR3nt: TGTGCCAGCAATAAGGGACTGTCCTCCTACGAGCAGTACTTC

v_gene: TRBV4-1
abundance: NA
j_gene: TRBJ2-7
d_gene: TRBD2
CDR3aa: CASSQESSGRETRYEQYF
CDR3nt: TGCGCCAGCAGCCAAGAGTCTAGCGGGAGGGAAACCCGCTACGAGCAGTACTTC

v_gene: TRBV29-1
abundance: NA
j_gene: TRBJ2-5
d_gene: TRBD2
CDR3aa: CSVYLLPGTSGRGVPVQETQYF
CDR3nt: TGCAGCGTTTACCTATTGCCCGGGACTAGCGGGAGGGGGGTCCCTGTGCAAGAGACCCAGTACTTC

v_gene: TRBV4-1
abundance: NA
j_gene: TRBJ2-5
d_gene: NA
CDR3aa: CASSQATTPGGQETQYF
CDR3nt: TGCGCCAGCAGCCAAGCCACCACTCCTGGAGGGCAAGAGACCCAGTACTTC

v_gene: TRBV25-1
abundance: NA
j_gene: TRBJ1-1
d_gene: TRBD1
CDR3aa: CASSLSPRGQGTEAFF
CDR3nt: TGTGCCAGCAGTCTCTCCCCTAGGGGACAGGGCACTGAAGCTTTCTTT

v_gene: TRBV12-5
abundance: NA
j_gene: TRBJ2-2
d_gene: NA
CDR3aa: CASGLVDRRGTGELFF
CDR3nt: TGTGCTAGTGGTTTGGTAGATAGGAGGGGCACCGGGGAGCTGTTTTTT

v_gene: TRBV19
abundance: NA
j_gene: TRBJ1-1
d_gene: NA
CDR3aa: CASSPVSPGGAEAFF
CDR3nt: TGTGCCAGTAGCCCAGTCTCCCCGGGGGGCGCTGAAGCTTTCTTT

v_gene: TRBV25-1
abundance: NA
j_gene: TRBJ1-2
d_gene: NA
CDR3aa: CASSEQLPAYGYTF
CDR3nt: TGTGCCAGCAGTGAACAACTACCTGCCTATGGCTACACCTTC

v_gene: TRBV2
abundance: NA
j_gene: TRBJ1-2
d_gene: NA
CDR3aa: CASTLQDYYGYTF
CDR3nt: TGTGCCAGCACACTACAGGATTACTATGGCTACACCTTC

v_gene: TRBV11-2
abundance: NA
j_gene: TRBJ2-1
d_gene: NA
CDR3aa: CASKLTTRWSYNEQFF
CDR3nt: TGTGCCAGCAAACTTACAACCAGGTGGTCCTACAATGAGCAGTTCTTC

v_gene: TRBV2
abundance: NA
j_gene: TRBJ1-4
d_gene: NA
CDR3aa: CASSEGDNEKLFF
CDR3nt: TGTGCCAGCAGTGAGGGAGATAATGAAAAACTGTTTTTT

v_gene: TRBV6-4
abundance: NA
j_gene: TRBJ2-1
d_gene: TRBD2
CDR3aa: CASSEFPSGTNNEQFF
CDR3nt: TGTGCCAGCAGTGAATTCCCTAGCGGGACCAACAATGAGCAGTTCTTC